The TCR beta chain described here comes from a study of T-cell reconstitution after alpha-beta-depleted transplantation in children. The CDR3 totals 13 residues. The ends were cut back, 7 bases at V and 2 bases at J, with 12 bases in the middle. Germline V gene sequence: CDR1 SQVTM, CDR2 ANQGSEA. Preparation of the TCRbeta library involved a method that used unique molecular identifiers. One entry per CDR3 protein, called by TCRdb with MiXCR from the PCR reads. The repertoire includes hundreds of thousands of distinct CDR3 sequences, 16% of them detected once, and roughly 5% sits in the top ten. This clonotype appeared a few times.

The chain is built from TRBV29-1 and TRBJ2-1; D is perhaps TRBD1 (6 bases). The clonotype originates from a male patient younger than 18 who had a stem cell transplant for acute lymphoblastic leukemia, so the T cells may come from the graft donor. The sample here was PBMCs, mostly from graft donor cells, taken 360 days after TCRalphabeta/CD19-depleted stem cell transplant. CDR3 nucleotides: TGCAGCGCCGCCCCAGGGGCCTACAATGAGCAGTTCTTC. It codes for CSAAPGAYNEQFF.